Below are 13 T cell receptor beta chains sequenced from a single sample in a study of shared clonotypes between healthy human individuals. Repertoires were generated with immunoSEQ multiplex PCR, while TCRdb's copy carries only in-frame clones and drops some. Of roughly 1.5 million clones in the sample, around 98% were seen once. The sequencing input was naive CD4+ T cells sorted from blood. Subset defined: CD45RA+ positively selected. The receptors come from a man aged 25 to 45 in good health.

The V and J genes are TRBV30 and TRBJ2-1, with 9 bases that match TRBD1. Germline V gene sequence: CDR1 GTSNPN, CDR2 SVGIG (reference sequence). Unmatched junction bases numbered 8, after V lost 5 bases and J lost 9 bases. The CDR3 has 13 amino acids. CDR3 nucleotide sequence: TGTGCCTGGTCGGTACAGGGGGCCGGTGAGCAGTTCTTC. Translating it yields CAWSVQGAGEQFF.

The CDR3 protein is CASSPLKLNYGYTF. The CDR3 nucleotides are TGTGCCAGCTCACCACTTAAACTCAACTATGGCTACACCTTC. This rearrangement joins TRBV18 to TRBJ1-2; D is undetermined. The CDR3 consists of 14 residues. CDR1 and CDR2 from the germline V gene are KGHSH and LQKENI. V lost 1 base and J lost 2, with 8 bases in between.

The chain has TRBV14 and TRBJ2-7; no reliable D call. V lost 0 bases, J lost 6 bases, and 15 bases lay in between. Germline V gene lookup returns CDR1 SGHDN and CDR2 FVKESK. This CDR3 is 15 amino acids long. CDR3 amino acids: CASSQDLVPSGEQYF. The CDR3 region has the DNA TGTGCCAGCAGCCAAGATCTTGTCCCCTCGGGCGAGCAGTACTTC.

The chain is built from TRBV6-1 and TRBJ2-7; D gene ambiguous. The V end was cut by 2 bases, the J end by 2 bases, with 7 bases between. The CDR3 contains 13 residues. The germline gives CDR1 MNHNS, CDR2 SASEGT. In DNA form, the CDR3 reads TGTGCCAGCAGTGAAAGTACTGCCTACGAGCAGTACTTC. This sequence encodes CASSESTAYEQYF.

A word on this clone: Its ends do not fully match the called genes, so a read error is possible. The V call is TRBV12-5, the J call TRBJ1-2; perhaps TRBD1 as D (6 bases). Germline CDR1 is LGHNT and CDR2 is FRNRAP. The CDR3 is made up of 12 amino acids. The CDR3 DNA reads as TGTGCTAGTGCTTTGACAGGTGGCGGCTACACCTTC. Residues: CASALTGGGYTF.

The rearrangement uses TRBV27 and TRBJ2-5; D may be TRBD1 (5 bases). Trimming left V 5 bases short and J 7 bases short, with 14 bases between. The CDR3 extends over 13 amino acids. From germline, CDR1 is MNHEY and CDR2 SMNVEV (reference sequence). CDR3 region: CASSPAGLATQYF. In nucleotides, the CDR3 is TGTGCCAGCAGTCCCGCAGGGTTAGCGACCCAGTACTTC.

In this sample, this clone turned up once. CDR3 DNA sequence: TGTGCCAGCAGCTTAGGGGGCAGGGGGCAAAGAGGATACTACGAGCAGTACTTC. This translates into CASSLGGRGQRGYYEQYF. The chain recombines TRBV7-9 with TRBJ2-7; 8 bases fit TRBD1. The CDR3 covers 18 residues. The germline CDR1 and CDR2 sequences are SEHNR and FQNEAQ (reference sequence). The V gene end was trimmed by 1 base and the J gene end by 3 bases; junction bases not matched to a gene: 14.

The chain joins TRBV2 to TRBJ2-1; TRBD1 agrees at 7 bases. The CDR3 covers 14 residues. The germline gives CDR1 SNHLY, CDR2 FYNNEI. The J segment lost 0 bases and the V segment lost 8 bases, leaving 4 bases of the junction unmatched. The CDR3 DNA reads as TGTGCCAGCGGGGGACAGATCTCCTACAATGAGCAGTTCTTC. As protein: CASGGQISYNEQFF.

This clone was seen once. Other DNA sequences within the sample encode an identical CDR3. CDR3 nucleotides: TGCAGCGTTGAAGGGCTAATGAACACTGAAGCTTTCTTT. This gives the protein CSVEGLMNTEAFF. This chain links TRBV29-1 with TRBJ1-1; D uncertain. Trimming removed 1 base at V and 0 bases at J, with 6 bases between. The CDR3 is 13 amino acids. Per the germline V gene, CDR1 is SQVTM and CDR2 is ANQGSEA.

The chain employs TRBV5-4 and TRBJ1-1, with D unclear. The V end was cut by 4 bases, the J end by 1 base, with 8 bases between. CDR3 size: 13 residues. Looked up from germline, CDR1 is SGHNT and CDR2 is YYREEE (reference sequence). The CDR3 nucleotides are TGTGCCAGCAGCCTCACACCGAACACTGAAGCTTTCTTT. Translating gives CASSLTPNTEAFF.

The gene calls are TRBV28 and TRBJ1-5; 11 positions agree with TRBD1. Germline V lookup: CDR1 MDHEN, CDR2 SYDVKM. V trimming: 6 bases; J trimming: 2 bases; junction bases outside the gene matches: 6. CDR3 size: 16 residues. CDR3 sequence: CASRGQGGSGNQPQHF. CDR3 DNA: TGTGCCAGCAGGGGACAGGGGGGCTCGGGCAATCAGCCCCAGCATTTT.

This sequence joins TRBV7-9 and TRBJ1-3; D is uncertain. Germline assignment: CDR1 SEHNR and CDR2 FQNEAQ (reference sequence). This CDR3 has 17 amino acids. V lost 2 bases and J lost 1, with 15 bases in between. The chain's CDR3 is CASSLSPLGRSGNTIYF. The CDR3 DNA is TGTGCCAGCAGCTTATCCCCGCTAGGGAGATCTGGAAACACCATATATTTT.

The CDR3 nucleotides are TGTGCCAGCAGCCTCGAGGGTGAGGGATACTACAATGAGCAGTTCTTC. It codes for CASSLEGEGYYNEQFF. The chain links TRBV14 to TRBJ2-1, with a tentative D call TRBD2 (5 bases). V lost 4 bases and J lost 3, with 16 bases in between. The CDR3 covers 16 residues. The germline V gene has CDR1 SGHDN and CDR2 FVKESK.